Each of the 20 T cell receptor beta chains below was sequenced from the same sample in a study of graft-versus-host responses after intestinal transplantation. Both intraepithelial and lamina propria lymphocytes were released by processing graft tissue. Libraries were prepared by immunoSEQ multiplex PCR; TCRdb keeps only in-frame clonotypes and omits some of them. The table includes roughly 9,600 clones, about 75% detected once. Sequences were derived from ileum tissue, sampled about 470 days after intestinal transplantation. Source of these receptors: a human patient who received an intestinal transplant, so some T cells may come from the graft donor.

This clone showed up just a few times. The J gene is TRBJ2-1, the V gene TRBV29-1; D possibly corresponds to TRBD2 (6 bases). CDR3 length: 12 residues. V lost 5 bases, J lost 12 bases, and 17 bases lay in between. Germline V gene data show CDR1 as SQVTM and CDR2 as ANQGSEA. CDR3 bases: TGCAGCGTTCGGGAGTTGTACATTGGGCAGTTCTTC. It is translated as CSVRELYIGQFF.

The rearrangement uses TRBV4-3 and TRBJ1-5; no clear D. V lost 0 bases to trimming and J lost 6 bases, with 12 bases between them. The CDR3 spans 15 residues. In germline, CDR1 is LGHNA, CDR2 YSLEER. This CDR3 is CASSQDAQASQPQHF. Here the CDR3 DNA reads TGCGCCAGCAGCCAAGACGCCCAGGCGAGTCAGCCCCAGCATTTT.

The V and J genes are TRBV7-9 and TRBJ2-5, with TRBD1 matching 10 bases. The J call may not be correct, given that the DNA end is closer to TRBJ2-7. The CDR3 is 18 residues long. Germline V gene data show CDR1 as SEHNR and CDR2 as FQNEAQ (reference sequence). CDR3 nucleotides: TGTGCCAGCACCCAAAGATACGGGACAGGGGAGACTATTTACGAGCAGTACTTC. Amino acid sequence: CASTQRYGTGETIYEQYF.

In this sample, this clone turned up a few times. V usage is TRBV9 and J usage is TRBJ2-3; TRBD1 matches at 10 bases. Germline loops: CDR1 SGDLS, CDR2 YYNGEE. After removal of 5 bases from V and 4 bases from J, the junction contained 7 bases not matched to a gene. This CDR3 is 15 amino acids long. CDR3 residues: CASRGDRGNADTQYF. The CDR3 DNA is TGTGCCAGCAGGGGGGACAGGGGTAACGCAGATACGCAGTATTTT.

This clone was observed once. The genes are TRBV18 and TRBJ2-3; TRBD1 is a possible D gene (7 bases). Trimming left V 6 bases short and J 5 bases short, with 15 bases between. The CDR3 runs 14 residues. CDR1 is KGHSH and CDR2 is LQKENI in the germline V gene. This CDR3 reads CASSPNRGGDTQYF. The CDR3 DNA reads as TGTGCCAGCTCCCCAAACAGGGGAGGAGATACGCAGTATTTT. Combining the CDR3 with reference TRBV18 and TRBJ2-3 gives the whole variable domain NAGVMQNPRHLVRRRGQEARLRCSPMKGHSHVYWYRQLPEEGLKFMVYLQKENIIDESGMPKERFSAEFPKEGPSILRIQQVVRGDSAAYFCASSPNRGGDTQYFGPGTRLTVL.

V gene TRBV4-2 combines with J gene TRBJ1-1, with D possibly matching TRBD1 (5 bases). Trimming pared 4 bases from V and 0 bases from J, leaving 18 bases between. The CDR3 totals 17 residues. Germline CDR1 is LGHNA and CDR2 is YNFKEQ. This CDR3 reads CASSRPLGETMNTEAFF. CDR3 DNA sequence: TGTGCCAGCAGCCGACCCTTAGGGGAGACTATGAACACTGAAGCTTTCTTT.

Here the CDR3 DNA reads TGTGCCAGCAGCCCACGAACAGACACTGAAGCTTTCTTT. Its translation: CASSPRTDTEAFF. The chain recombines TRBV11-2 with TRBJ1-1; no firm D call. CDR1 SGHAT and CDR2 FQNNGV come from the germline V gene. The CDR3 spans 13 residues. V was clipped by 5 bases and J by 3 bases, with 10 bases between them.

The CDR3 loop is CSVEDVGGLNTYEQYF. The CDR3 DNA reads as TGCAGCGTTGAAGATGTGGGGGGGCTTAATACCTACGAGCAGTACTTC. The chain has TRBV29-1 and TRBJ2-7, with D maybe TRBD2 (7 bases). Trimming stripped 0 bases from V and 2 bases from J, with 17 bases between. This CDR3 comprises 16 residues. The germline gives CDR1 SQVTM, CDR2 ANQGSEA.

V is TRBV7-9 and J is TRBJ1-5, with 9 bases lining up with TRBD1. Germline V CDR1 and CDR2: SEHNR, FQNEAQ (reference sequence). The J segment lost 6 bases and the V segment lost 1 base, leaving 4 bases of the junction unmatched. The length of the CDR3 is 15 residues. CDR3 in DNA: TGTGCCAGCAGCTTAGGGGGGACAGGGTCTCAGCCCCAGCATTTT. This translates into CASSLGGTGSQPQHF.

The chain joins TRBV5-1 to TRBJ1-2, with D hard to call. Deletions cut 0 bases from V and 4 bases from J, with 13 bases between. Germline V gene sequence: CDR1 SGHRS, CDR2 YFSETQ. This CDR3 is 15 amino acids long. CDR3 nucleotide sequence: TGCGCCAGCAGCTTGGACACATCTGTCATCTATGGCTACACCTTC. This sequence encodes CASSLDTSVIYGYTF.

In its sample, this clone was seen a few times. The chain carries TRBV5-1 and TRBJ2-5; no reliable D call. Trimming took 7 bases from V and 0 from J, leaving 22 bases between them. CDR1 SGHRS and CDR2 YFSETQ come from the germline V gene. The CDR3 sequence is 17 residues long. The CDR3 sequence is CASCSPTENRNQETQYF. As DNA, the CDR3 is TGCGCCAGCTGCTCCCCGACGGAGAACAGAAACCAAGAGACCCAGTACTTC.

This clone was counted between two and nine times. This sequence joins TRBV9 and TRBJ2-7; tentatively, D is TRBD1 or TRBD2 (6 bases each). Trimming took 0 bases from V and 5 from J, leaving 21 bases between them. From germline, CDR1 is SGDLS and CDR2 YYNGEE. The CDR3 is 17 residues long. In nucleotides, the CDR3 is TGTGCCAGCAGCGTAGCTACTAGGGGGGATTGTTACGACGAGCAGTACTTC. It is translated as CASSVATRGDCYDEQYF. The full variable domain, rest sourced from reference TRBV9 and TRBJ2-7, is DSGVTQTPKHLITATGQRVTLRCSPRSGDLSVYWYQQSLDQGLQFLIQYYNGEERAKGNILERFSAQQFPDLHSELNLSSLELGDSALYFCASSVATRGDCYDEQYFGPGTRLTVT.

The chain combines TRBV5-6 with TRBJ2-2, with unresolved D. Per the germline V gene, CDR1 is SGHDT and CDR2 is YYEEEE. The CDR3 extends over 11 amino acids. V was cut by 1 base and J by 12 bases, with 7 bases left in between. The CDR3 sequence is CASSLKGKLFF. DNA for the CDR3: TGTGCCAGCAGCTTGAAAGGGAAGCTGTTTTTT.

The J gene is TRBJ2-7, the V gene TRBV6-4; TRBD1 matches at 9 bases. Looked up from germline, CDR1 is MRHNA and CDR2 is SNTAGT. The J segment lost 6 bases and the V segment lost 6 bases, leaving 6 bases of the junction unmatched. The CDR3 extends over 13 amino acids. The CDR3 DNA sequence: TGTGCCAGCAGGGTCCGGGACAGGGTCGAGCAGTACTTC. It is translated as CASRVRDRVEQYF.

This chain uses TRBV19 with TRBJ1-5; D may be TRBD1 (5 bases). Germline CDR1 and CDR2: LNHDA and SQIVND (reference sequence). Between the trimmed V and J ends, which lost 1 base and 6 bases, there was a span of 7 bases. The CDR3 spans 13 residues. In DNA, the CDR3 is TGTGCCAGTAGTATAGGAGGGACTCAGCCCCAGCATTTT. Protein sequence: CASSIGGTQPQHF.

The rearrangement links TRBV9 to TRBJ2-7; 12 bases match TRBD1. The CDR3 loop spans 12 amino acids. Germline V gene sequence: CDR1 SGDLS, CDR2 YYNGEE. V dropped 4 bases and J dropped 12; count of bases not matched to a gene: 5. DNA for the CDR3: TGTGCCAGCAGCCAGGGACAGGGGGCAATGTACTTC. Translation: CASSQGQGAMYF.

This clone was observed a few times. The V and J genes are TRBV2 and TRBJ1-1, with TRBD1 as a possible D gene (6 bases). Trimming stripped 4 bases from V and 1 base from J, with 10 bases between. Germline lookup yields CDR1 SNHLY and CDR2 FYNNEI. The CDR3 loop spans 14 amino acids. The CDR3 sequence is CASSARGGNTEAFF. As DNA, the CDR3 is TGTGCCAGCAGTGCAAGGGGGGGGAACACTGAAGCTTTCTTT.

The chain recombines TRBV6-6 with TRBJ1-5, with TRBD1 matching 7 bases. Germline values: CDR1 MNHNY, CDR2 SVGAGI (reference sequence). V was pared by 6 bases and J by 4 bases, with 3 bases of the junction left unmatched. The CDR3 is made up of 13 amino acids. This CDR3 is CASRRQGNQPQHF. For the CDR3, the DNA is TGTGCCAGCAGAAGACAGGGTAATCAGCCCCAGCATTTT.

The count of this clone is one. The chain joins TRBV7-7 to TRBJ2-1; 7 bases agree with TRBD1. Per germline, CDR1 SSHAT and CDR2 FNYEAQ (reference sequence). V lost 5 bases, J lost 8 bases, and 9 bases stayed unmatched. The CDR3 is 14 amino acids. CDR3 region: CASSAQEGAYEQFF. The CDR3 nucleotides read TGTGCCAGCAGCGCCCAAGAGGGGGCCTATGAGCAGTTCTTC.

The chain employs TRBV7-8 and TRBJ2-5, with D hard to call. Looked up from germline, CDR1 is SGHVS and CDR2 is FQNEAQ. This CDR3 comprises 16 residues. Between the trimmed V and J ends, which lost 5 bases and 2 bases, there was a span of 18 bases. CDR3 sequence reads: CASSVNRDMRQETQYF. Written as DNA, the CDR3 is TGTGCCAGCAGCGTCAATCGAGATATGAGACAAGAGACCCAGTACTTC.